This T cell receptor (beta chain) was documented in a study of T cells in Graves' hyperthyroidism and ophthalmopathy. Whole-study findings and limits: Most thyroid clonotypes that were expanded above 0.001 also turned up in blood.

Patients aged 18 to 65 had newly diagnosed hyperthyroidism lasting under 2 months. It was RNA transcripts that yielded the amplified TCR beta CDR3 regions. A set of HTBI primers served as the primers for a first-round RT-PCR of the TCR CDR3. MiXCR was run by TCRdb on the multiplex PCR reads, yielding one entry per CDR3 protein. Among about 480,000 distinct CDR3 sequences, 13% to 15% were seen once, and the ten largest hold about 17%. This clonotype was detected only a few times. No antigen is known for it. The CDR3 has 11 amino acids. Germline V gives CDR1 LGHDT, CDR2 YNNKEL (reference sequence). Trimming pared 1 base from V and 6 bases from J, leaving 4 bases between.

The chain carries TRBV3-1 and TRBJ2-7; D uncertain. The clonotype originates from a woman between 18 and 30 years old with Graves' hyperthyroidism. Sequenced: blood. CDR3 DNA: TGTGCCAGCAGCCAAGGACCCGAGCAGTACTTC. It codes for CASSQGPEQYF.